The present T cell receptor (beta chain) was sequenced within a study of T-cell memory formation after mild COVID-19 (dated by TCRdb to about 2021). With regard to the full study: Most TCR sequence clusters were specific to one of the two donors. The cohort comprised two young, previously healthy adult volunteers, one female and one male. Longitudinal TCRalpha and TCRbeta repertoire sequencing tracked T-cell clones expanding and contracting after mild COVID-19 in a couple of donors.

Ficoll-Paque density gradient centrifugation was the method used to isolate PBMCs. In the germline V gene, CDR1 corresponds to MGHDK and CDR2 to SYGVNS. V was cut back by 9 bases and J by 0 bases, leaving a gap of 12 bases between them. The CDR3 holds 13 amino acids from the cysteine to the phenylalanine. The read is trimmed to its CDR3 DNA, 39 bases read in frame from base 1. Turning to this clonotype: The target of this receptor is not known. Per-nucleotide qualities are absent, and no much larger clonotype sits a single base away.

The reads were generated on an Illumina NovaSeq 6000. cDNA libraries for TCRalpha and TCRbeta were prepared by 5'RACE using constant-segment primers, with sample barcodes and unique molecular identifiers added. Trizol reagent was used to extract RNA from every sample. Libraries were amplified in two PCR steps, with a second sample barcode and Illumina TruSeq adapters added in the second step. Libraries were sequenced on an Illumina NovaSeq with 2 x 150 bp paired-end reads. Per the original workflow: The reads were demultiplexed and collapsed into UMI-guided consensus sequences using migec v1.2.7. With mixcr v2.1.11, UMI consensuses were aligned to TRA and TRB V and J templates and assembled into clonotypes. A clonotype was counted as expanded or contracted only when both edgeR and NoisET called the clonotype significant, with the noise models trained on biological replicates. edgeR calls used a false discovery rate-adjusted p below 0.01 and a log2 fold-change threshold of 1. As an exploratory analysis of dynamics, max-normalized trajectories of the 1000 most abundant clonotypes were examined by PCA with hierarchical clustering. Each responding clone was given a CD4 or CD8 phenotype based on the CD4+ and CD8+ repertoires, which had been sequenced separately. TCRdb's own reprocessing of the public reads used fastp at Q25 and MiXCR and kept productive beta chains. A single entry per CDR3 protein holds the most common genes and DNA from its merged rows. Clone size and V and J calls follow TCRdb, not the original study. The sample data list approximately 490,000 distinct CDR3 sequences, and over 20% of these were observed just once. The biggest ten clones account for 12% of the sample.

Overall study results and their limits: The study included only a couple of mild cases, and larger cohorts that include severe cases with pre-infection samples were judged to be necessary. Contracting CD4+ clones turned up mainly in the CM and EM memory subsets, whereas EMRA was where CD8+ clones were enriched. SARS-CoV-2 specificity of the second-wave clones peaking on day 37 was not confirmed. Clones that contracted from day 15 to 85 showed balanced CD4/CD8 phenotypes, whereas a second wave of clones that expanded from day 15 to 37 leaned towards CD4+. Some responding clones were detected in pre-infection memory, suggesting pre-existing cross-reactive memory T cells joined the SARS-CoV-2 response.

Source material: PBMCs or a T cell subset sorted from them (not recorded which). The chain couples TRBV25-1 to TRBJ2-7; no D segment can be confidently identified. The clonotype was recovered from an adult woman who had mild COVID-19 (a few samples of this study predate the infection). The sample titles of this study are shuffled in the database, so cell type and time point are left out; the donor was told from shared clones. The CDR3 has the sequence CASRRLSSYEQYF. The nucleotide sequence reads as follows: TGTGCCAGTCGGCGGTTGAGCTCCTACGAGCAGTACTTC.